These T cell receptor beta chains were read from a single sample in a study of shared clonotypes between healthy human individuals. Measured with immunoSEQ multiplex PCR; TCRdb has only the in-frame clones, and not every one. This sample has under 1 million clones, with around 96% found just once. The source material was naive CD8+ T cells sorted from blood. The receptors were gathered from a man in his thirties or forties in good health. The CDR3 runs from the conserved cysteine through the conserved F or W. A D gene is named only where the DNA matches it firmly. Not all rows give a size; the values are once, few, many and, for expanded clones, a class.

j_call,clone_size,d_call,v_call,cdr3_nt,cdr3_aa
TRBJ2-7,once,.,TRBV5-1,TGCGCCAGCAGAGCCTGGTCGGGGGACTACGAGCAGTACTTC,CASRAWSGDYEQYF
TRBJ2-7,.,.,TRBV28,TGTGCCAGCAGCCCCTACCTTGTCGAGCAGTACTTC,CASSPYLVEQYF
TRBJ2-2,.,.,TRBV7-6,TGTGCCAGCAGCTTAAGAGCCGGGGAGCTGTTTTTT,CASSLRAGELFF
TRBJ2-7,.,.,TRBV2,TGTGCCAGCAGTGAAGAGGCGGGCGAGCAGTACTTC,CASSEEAGEQYF
TRBJ1-2,once,.,TRBV28,TGTGCCAGCAGTTTAAGGGAGGGGTACGGCCACTATGGCTACACCTTC,CASSLREGYGHYGYTF
TRBJ2-7,.,TRBD1,TRBV29-1,TGCAGCGTTGTCCTCGCCGGGACAGAAACCTACGAGCAGTACTTC,CSVVLAGTETYEQYF
TRBJ2-3,.,.,TRBV19,TGTGCCAGTAGTCCGAGCCGAACAGATACGCAGTATTTT,CASSPSRTDTQYF
TRBJ2-1,.,.,TRBV5-4,TGTGCCAGCAGCCGTGACTATTCGAGCTCCTACAATGAGCAGTTCTTC,CASSRDYSSSYNEQFF
TRBJ2-3,.,.,TRBV29-1,TGCAGCGTTGGGGGACCTAACACAGATACGCAGTATTTT,CSVGGPNTDTQYF
TRBJ1-1,.,.,TRBV27,TGTGCCTGCGGTTATGGGAGCTGGACTGAAGCTTTCTTT,CACGYGSWTEAFF
TRBJ1-5,.,.,TRBV5-3,TGTGCCAGAAGCTTAATGGGTAAGGGCAATCAGCCCCAGCATTTT,CARSLMGKGNQPQHF
TRBJ2-1,once,.,TRBV27,TGTGCCAGCAGTTATTCGGGAAATGAGCAGTTCTTC,CASSYSGNEQFF
TRBJ2-7,.,.,TRBV6-5,TGTGCCAGCAGTTACTCAGGCTCCTACGAGCAGTACTTC,CASSYSGSYEQYF
TRBJ2-1,.,.,TRBV7-9,TGTGCCAGCAGCTTCCAGCGGCAATACAATGAGCAGTTCTTC,CASSFQRQYNEQFF
TRBJ2-7,.,TRBD1,TRBV4-1,TGCGCCAGCAGCCATGACAGGGGCTACGAGCAGTACTTC,CASSHDRGYEQYF
TRBJ2-7,.,.,TRBV13,TGTGCCAGCAGTAGCAGGGTGAGCTCCTACGAGCAGTACTTC,CASSSRVSSYEQYF
TRBJ2-4,.,.,TRBV2,TGTGCCAGCACCCCGGACAAAAACATTCAGTACTTC,CASTPDKNIQYF
TRBJ1-1,few,.,TRBV18,TGTGCCAGCTCACCACCAGTCGGGAACACTGAAGCTTTCTTT,CASSPPVGNTEAFF
TRBJ1-2,.,TRBD1,TRBV28,TGTGCCAGCGGTCACAGGGGGTCCCTTAATAACTATGGCTACACCTTC,CASGHRGSLNNYGYTF
TRBJ2-1,.,.,TRBV27,TGTGCCAGCAGTTTAATGGCGTACAATGAGCAGTTCTTC,CASSLMAYNEQFF
TRBJ2-7,.,TRBD1,TRBV18,TGTGCCAGCTCACCAGACAGGGGCTTAATTTCCTACGAGCAGTACTTC,CASSPDRGLISYEQYF
TRBJ2-7,.,.,TRBV7-3,TGTGCCAGCAGCAGGGGATACGAGCAGTACTTC,CASSRGYEQYF
TRBJ2-7,.,.,TRBV5-1,TGCGCCAGCAGCTTGTCGAGGACAGACGCCTACGAGCAGTACTTC,CASSLSRTDAYEQYF
TRBJ1-2,.,.,TRBV7-9,TGTGCCAGCAGCCGCCTCGCCACTAACTATGGCTACACCTTC,CASSRLATNYGYTF
TRBJ2-7,.,TRBD1,TRBV15,TGTGCCACCAGCGGGCTCCCCGGGACAGGGGATTACGAGCAGTACTTC,CATSGLPGTGDYEQYF
TRBJ1-1,.,TRBD1,TRBV12-5,TGTGCTAGTGGTTTGTTACAGGGGGAAATAGCTGAAGCTTTCTTT,CASGLLQGEIAEAFF
TRBJ2-1,.,.,TRBV6-4,TGTGCCAGCAGTGAGGACTCTTACAATGAGCAGTTCTTC,CASSEDSYNEQFF
TRBJ2-2,once,.,TRBV6-5,TGTGCCAGCAGTTCGGGGGCCGGGGAGCTGTTTTTT,CASSSGAGELFF
TRBJ2-4,.,.,TRBV27,TGTGCCAGCAGTAGTCGGAAACTAGCCAAAAACATTCAGTACTTC,CASSSRKLAKNIQYF
TRBJ2-2,once,.,TRBV6-6,TGTGCCAGCAGTCCCAAGGTTAGCGGGGAGCTGTTTTTT,CASSPKVSGELFF
TRBJ2-1,once,.,TRBV2,TGTGCCAGCAGTGACCTTGACGATGAGCAGTTCTTC,CASSDLDDEQFF
TRBJ2-7,.,TRBD1,TRBV27,TGTGCCAGCGGGACAGGGGTTTCCTACGAGCAGTACTTC,CASGTGVSYEQYF
TRBJ2-2,.,.,TRBV9,TGTGCCAGCAGCGTAGATGGGACTCCCACCGGGGAGCTGTTTTTT,CASSVDGTPTGELFF
TRBJ2-7,.,.,TRBV30,TGTGCCTGGAGTGTACGGTTTTCAGCCGTCTCCTACGAGCAGTACTTC,CAWSVRFSAVSYEQYF
TRBJ1-2,.,.,TRBV5-4,TGTGCCAGCAGCTTGCCGCAAGGGGGAATGGGCTACACCTTC,CASSLPQGGMGYTF
TRBJ1-1,once,.,TRBV4-1,TGCGCCAGCAGCCAGGTTGGGGGTGGATCGACTGAAGCTTTCTTT,CASSQVGGGSTEAFF
TRBJ1-1,.,.,TRBV13,TGTGCCAGCAGCCCGGTAACGAACACTGAAGCTTTCTTT,CASSPVTNTEAFF
TRBJ2-7,.,.,TRBV7-8,TGTGCCAGCAGCTTAGGCAGGGACTACGAGCAGTACTTC,CASSLGRDYEQYF
TRBJ1-1,.,.,TRBV10-1,TGCGCCAGCAGTGAGTCGGTGGAAAGAATGGGGGACACTGAAGCTTTCTTT,CASSESVERMGDTEAFF
TRBJ1-2,.,.,TRBV11-2,TGTGCCAGCAGCCCCCTACCCGGAGGCTACACCTTC,CASSPLPGGYTF
TRBJ1-1,.,.,TRBV19,TGTGCCAGTAGCCCTACTTTCGGGTTTAGAGAAGAAGCTTTCTTT,CASSPTFGFREEAFF
TRBJ2-6,once,TRBD1,TRBV7-6,TGTGCCAGCAAGGGACAGGGGTCAATCTCTGGGGCCAACGTCCTGACTTTC,CASKGQGSISGANVLTF
TRBJ2-7,.,.,TRBV7-9,TGTGCCAGCAGGGACGGCTACGAGCAGTACTTC,CASRDGYEQYF
TRBJ2-7,.,.,TRBV4-1,TGCGCCAGCAGCCCAGGTTCCGAGCAGTACTTC,CASSPGSEQYF
TRBJ2-3,.,.,TRBV6-5,TGTGCCAGCAGTTTAAGCTACACAGATACGCAGTATTTT,CASSLSYTDTQYF
TRBJ2-7,once,TRBD2,TRBV11-2,TGTGCCAGCAGCTTAGTTTCGGGGGGCTACGAGCAGTACTTC,CASSLVSGGYEQYF
TRBJ2-3,.,TRBD1,TRBV27,TGTGCCAGCAGTCCCTGGGACAGAGGTTCCTCAGATACGCAGTATTTT,CASSPWDRGSSDTQYF
TRBJ1-1,.,.,TRBV9,TGTGCCAGCAGCGTAGGGTCAGGGGTGACTGAAGCTTTCTTT,CASSVGSGVTEAFF